This TCR beta chain comes out of a study of blood T cells in healthy people across ages. Alongside a J-beta primer mix, a sample-barcoded 5' primer served in a second PCR lasting roughly 6 to 11 cycles. Template switching added a 12-random-nucleotide identifier to every cDNA molecule. TCRdb fed the 5' RACE reads into MiXCR, producing one record per CDR3 protein. The data hold 1.5 million to 2 million distinct CDR3 sequences, with less than 50% observed a single time. The CDR3 spans 15 residues. Losses at the gene ends were 5 bases for V and 5 bases for J; bases not matched to a gene: 8. Germline V gene sequence: CDR1 LGHDT, CDR2 YNNKEL (reference sequence).

Sequencing was performed on blood. This chain uses TRBV3-1 with TRBJ2-3, with TRBD2 matching 9 bases. This clonotype was sampled from a woman aged 40 to 50 in good health. This CDR3 reads CASSDFAGGQDTQYF. As DNA, the CDR3 is TGTGCCAGCAGCGACTTCGCGGGGGGGCAAGATACGCAGTATTTT.